A single sample is the source of the 11 T cell receptor beta chains below, sequenced in a study of control samples from healthy donors and cancer patients. Using immunoSEQ multiplex PCR, the repertoire was profiled, and TCRdb retains in-frame clones only, with some absent. Here the sample spans approximately 63,000 clones, over 75% being singletons. The specimen was blood. These receptors all come from a man aged 35 to 55 in good health.

V and J are TRBV19 and TRBJ1-1; D unresolved. Trimming shortened V by 7 bases and J by 12 bases, and 18 bases separated the two germline ends. Germline V gives CDR1 LNHDA, CDR2 SQIVND (reference sequence). The CDR3 contains 12 residues. The CDR3 sequence is CASTPPGHSSFF. DNA for the CDR3: TGTGCCAGTACCCCCCCTGGGCATAGCTCTTTCTTT.

There are a few counts of this clone. In DNA form, the CDR3 reads TGTGCCAGCAGCACACTGGGGGGTCAGCCCCAGCATTTT. It is translated as CASSTLGGQPQHF. V usage is TRBV7-3 and J usage is TRBJ1-5, with D perhaps matching TRBD1 (5 bases). V lost 5 bases and J lost 6, with 11 bases in between. Germline-derived CDR1 and CDR2 are SGHTA and FQGTGA. The CDR3 has 13 residues.

The chain's CDR3 is CASGLTGRGAEAFF. CDR3 bases: TGTGCTAGTGGTTTGACGGGCCGGGGCGCTGAAGCTTTCTTT. The gene calls are TRBV12-5 and TRBJ1-1; TRBD1 is a possible D gene (5 bases). With 2 bases removed from V and 6 bases from J, the gap between germline ends came to 13 bases. CDR1 is LGHNT and CDR2 is FRNRAP in the germline V gene. The CDR3 extends over 14 amino acids.

This chain uses TRBV6-5 with TRBJ2-1, with D uncertain. This CDR3 contains 14 residues. Trimming took off 2 bases at V and 6 bases at J, with 11 bases between the two ends. Germline loops: CDR1 MNHEY, CDR2 SVGAGI. Written as DNA, the CDR3 is TGTGCCAGCAGTTACAGGGCACGAGGCAATGAGCAGTTCTTC. Amino acid sequence: CASSYRARGNEQFF.

This chain connects TRBV20-1 to TRBJ1-5; TRBD1 matches 12 bases. The CDR3 has 16 amino acids. The V gene end was trimmed by 3 bases and the J gene end by 6 bases; junction bases not matched to a gene: 9. CDR1 and CDR2 (germline): DFQATT, SNEGSKA (reference sequence). As DNA, the CDR3 is TGCAGTGCTAGTTGGGGACAGGGGGCAGGGGGTCAGCCCCAGCATTTT. This gives the protein CSASWGQGAGGQPQHF.

The chain employs TRBV6-5 and TRBJ2-7; a weak D match, TRBD1 (6 bases). This CDR3 region has 14 residues. The V end lost 5 bases, the J end lost 0 bases, and 11 bases lay between the germline ends. Germline V CDR1 and CDR2: MNHEY, SVGAGI. The CDR3 is CASSLGQHSYEQYF. The CDR3 nucleotides read TGTGCCAGCAGTCTTGGACAGCACTCCTACGAGCAGTACTTC.

The CDR3 sequence: CASSWTVQETQYF. As DNA, the CDR3 is TGTGCCAGCAGCTGGACAGTCCAAGAGACCCAGTACTTC. The V gene is TRBV3-1 (or the pseudogene TRBV3-2), the J gene TRBJ2-5; tentatively, D is TRBD1 (6 bases). The germline V gene has CDR1 LGHDT and CDR2 YNNKEL (reference sequence). The CDR3 runs to 13 residues. The V end lost 5 bases, the J end lost 1 base, and 8 bases lay between the germline ends.

This sequence joins TRBV5-4 and TRBJ1-4; D is uncertain. The CDR3 totals 13 residues. Trimming left V 0 bases short and J 12 bases short, with 12 bases between. Looked up from germline, CDR1 is SGHNT and CDR2 is YYREEE (reference sequence). The CDR3 region is CASSLGGGKELFF. In DNA form, the CDR3 reads TGTGCCAGCAGCTTGGGAGGAGGGAAGGAACTGTTTTTT. Looking up the rest from reference TRBV5-4 and TRBJ1-4 gives the full variable domain: ETGVTQSPTHLIKTRGQQVTLRCSSQSGHNTVSWYQQALGQGPQFIFQYYREEENGRGNFPPRFSGLQFPNYSSELNVNALELDDSALYLCASSLGGGKELFFGSGTQLSVL.

This chain uses TRBV5-1 with TRBJ1-1, with TRBD1 as a possible D gene (5 bases). V was trimmed by 0 bases and J by 10 bases, leaving 10 bases between them. CDR1 is SGHRS and CDR2 is YFSETQ in the germline V gene. The CDR3 runs 12 residues. The CDR3 loop reads CASSLGGTGAFF. The CDR3 DNA reads TGCGCCAGCAGCTTGGGAGGGACGGGAGCTTTCTTT. Filled out from reference TRBV5-1 and TRBJ1-1, the complete variable domain reads KAGVTQTPRYLIKTRGQQVTLSCSPISGHRSVSWYQQTPGQGLQFLFEYFSETQRNKGNFPGRFSGRQFSNSRSEMNVSTLELGDSALYLCASSLGGTGAFFGQGTRLTVV.

The chain uses TRBV29-1 and TRBJ1-1; D not resolved. The CDR3 covers 13 residues. V lost 4 bases to trimming and J lost 0 bases, with 9 bases between them. Germline V CDR1 and CDR2: SQVTM, ANQGSEA. CDR3 residues: CSVAGVLNTEAFF. CDR3 DNA: TGCAGCGTTGCGGGCGTCTTGAACACTGAAGCTTTCTTT.

This chain joins TRBV27 and TRBJ2-3, with 8 bases lining up with TRBD2. This CDR3 comprises 18 residues. Germline V gene sequence: CDR1 MNHEY, CDR2 SMNVEV (reference sequence). The V segment lost 5 bases and the J segment 1 base; nucleotides outside the gene matches: 14. CDR3 amino acids: CASSPGQLAGRGTDTQYF. The CDR3 region has the DNA TGTGCCAGCAGTCCCGGACAGTTAGCGGGGAGGGGCACAGATACGCAGTATTTT.